This TCR beta chain stems from a study of shared clonotypes between healthy human individuals. Whole-study context: CD8 memory received one plate per donor, CD8 naive two, CD4 memory three and CD4 naive three.

The CDR3 spans 15 residues. J was trimmed by 3 bases and V by 0 bases; bases with no gene match: 2. The germline gives CDR1 SGDLS, CDR2 YYNGEE. CD8 cells classed as naive were CD45RO-negative and positively selected for CCR7, excluding terminally differentiated effector memory CD45RA+ cells. Study-level points and caveats: Estimated richness values were generally larger in naive subsets than in memory subsets.

Running of the assay took place at deep level. Replicate PCRs for sorted subsets used 200 to 250 ng DNA; this equaled about 30,000 T cell genomes. Generated by immunoSEQ multiplex PCR, the TCRdb table keeps only in-frame clones and is missing some. The sample records hundreds of thousands of clones, roughly 95% being singletons. Concerning this clone: The antigen remains unidentified. The identical CDR3 is also encoded by other nucleotide sequences in the sample.

Sequencing used naive CD8+ T cells sorted from blood. This chain joins TRBV9 and TRBJ2-1, with 8 bases that match TRBD2. The receptor's source is a woman aged 30 to 39 in good health. This CDR3 reads CASSVGTSGYNEQFF. Written as DNA, the CDR3 is TGTGCCAGCAGCGTAGGAACTAGCGGCTACAATGAGCAGTTCTTC.